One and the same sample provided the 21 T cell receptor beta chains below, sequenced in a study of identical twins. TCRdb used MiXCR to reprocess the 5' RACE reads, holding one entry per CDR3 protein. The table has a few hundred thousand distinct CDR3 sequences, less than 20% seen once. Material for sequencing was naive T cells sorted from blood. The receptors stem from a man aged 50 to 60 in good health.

CDR3 DNA sequence: TGTGCCAGCAGTTCCACAGGGAGGTCCTACGAGCAGTACTTC. As protein: CASSSTGRSYEQYF. This chain uses TRBV12-3 or TRBV12-4 with TRBJ2-7, with D perhaps assigned TRBD1 or TRBD2 (6 bases each). V shed 4 bases and J shed 1 base, with 11 bases lying between them. The CDR3 loop spans 14 amino acids.

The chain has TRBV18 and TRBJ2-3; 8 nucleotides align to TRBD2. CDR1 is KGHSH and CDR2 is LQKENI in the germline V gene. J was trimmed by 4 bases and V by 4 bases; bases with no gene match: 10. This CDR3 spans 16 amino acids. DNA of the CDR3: TGTGCCAGCTCACTTTTTACGCGGGAGGTTGCAGATACGCAGTATTTT. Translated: CASSLFTREVADTQYF.

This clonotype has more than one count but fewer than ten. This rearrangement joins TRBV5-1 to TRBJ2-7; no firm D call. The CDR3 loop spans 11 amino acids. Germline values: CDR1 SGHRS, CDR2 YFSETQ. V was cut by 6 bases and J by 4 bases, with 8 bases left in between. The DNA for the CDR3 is TGCGCCAGCAAAGGAGAATACGAGCAGTACTTC. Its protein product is CASKGEYEQYF.

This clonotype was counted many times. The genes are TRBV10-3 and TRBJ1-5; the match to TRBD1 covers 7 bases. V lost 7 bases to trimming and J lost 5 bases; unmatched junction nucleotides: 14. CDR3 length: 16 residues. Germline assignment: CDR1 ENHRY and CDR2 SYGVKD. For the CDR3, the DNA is TGTGCCATCAACATACTCCAACAGGGGACGGATCAGCCCCAGCATTTT. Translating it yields CAINILQQGTDQPQHF.

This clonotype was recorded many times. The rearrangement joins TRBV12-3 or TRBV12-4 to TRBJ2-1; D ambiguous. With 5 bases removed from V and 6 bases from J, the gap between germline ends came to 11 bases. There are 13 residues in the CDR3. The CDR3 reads CASSTSGANEQFF. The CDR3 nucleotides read TGTGCCAGCAGTACCTCGGGTGCCAATGAGCAGTTCTTC.

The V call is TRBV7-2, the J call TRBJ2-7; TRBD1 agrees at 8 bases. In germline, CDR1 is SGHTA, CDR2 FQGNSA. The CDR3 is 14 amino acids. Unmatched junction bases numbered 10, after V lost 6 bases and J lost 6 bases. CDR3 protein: CASRPSGGPIEQYF. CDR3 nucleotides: TGTGCCAGCAGGCCGTCAGGGGGCCCCATCGAGCAGTACTTC.

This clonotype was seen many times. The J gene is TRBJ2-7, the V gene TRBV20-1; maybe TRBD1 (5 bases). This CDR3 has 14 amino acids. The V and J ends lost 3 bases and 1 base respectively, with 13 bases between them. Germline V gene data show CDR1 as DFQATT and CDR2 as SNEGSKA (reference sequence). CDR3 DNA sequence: TGCAGTGCTAGGAAGGGCCAGGGTTCCTACGAGCAGTACTTC. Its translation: CSARKGQGSYEQYF.

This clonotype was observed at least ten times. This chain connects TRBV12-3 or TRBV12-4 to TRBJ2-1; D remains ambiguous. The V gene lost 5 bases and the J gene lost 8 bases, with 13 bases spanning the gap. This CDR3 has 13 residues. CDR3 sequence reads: CASSELNTDEQFF. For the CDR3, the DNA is TGTGCCAGCAGTGAATTAAATACGGATGAGCAGTTCTTC.

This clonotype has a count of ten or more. CDR3 DNA: TGTGCCAGCAGCGTACTGGGGGAGGTAAACAATGAGCAGTTCTTC. Translating it yields CASSVLGEVNNEQFF. The V and J genes are TRBV9 and TRBJ2-1, with TRBD2 as a possible D gene (6 bases). The CDR3 extends over 15 amino acids. Trimming removed 1 base at V and 5 bases at J, with 13 bases between. Germline-derived CDR1 and CDR2 are SGDLS and YYNGEE.

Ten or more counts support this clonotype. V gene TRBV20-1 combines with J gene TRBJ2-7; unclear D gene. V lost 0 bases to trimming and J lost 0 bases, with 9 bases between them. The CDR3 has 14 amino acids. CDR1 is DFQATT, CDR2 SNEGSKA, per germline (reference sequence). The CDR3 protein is CSARDQLGSYEQYF. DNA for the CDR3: TGCAGTGCTAGAGATCAACTGGGCTCCTACGAGCAGTACTTC.

The CDR3 protein is CASPLSGGAYDEQFF. Written as DNA, the CDR3 is TGTGCCAGCCCGTTAAGCGGGGGGGCTTACGATGAGCAGTTCTTC. The chain recombines TRBV7-2 with TRBJ2-1; TRBD2 matches 10 bases. The germline V gene encodes CDR1 SGHTA and CDR2 FQGNSA. V was clipped by 8 bases and J by 8 bases; unmatched bases: 12. The CDR3 runs to 15 residues.

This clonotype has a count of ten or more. In DNA form, the CDR3 reads TGTGCCAGCAGCTTGTTGGCGACTAACTATGGCTACACCTTC. Its protein is CASSLLATNYGYTF. The chain recombines TRBV5-5 with TRBJ1-2; D call uncertain. Germline V gene lookup returns CDR1 SGHKS and CDR2 YYEKEE (reference sequence). V dropped 1 base and J dropped 0 bases, with 7 bases sitting between them. The length of the CDR3 is 14 residues.

In DNA form, the CDR3 reads TGTGCCAGCAGTGAACAGGGGATGAACACTGAAGCTTTCTTT. Protein sequence: CASSEQGMNTEAFF. The rearrangement joins TRBV25-1 to TRBJ1-1; perhaps TRBD1 as D (6 bases). The germline CDR1 and CDR2 sequences are MGHDK and SYGVNS. V was clipped by 2 bases and J by 0 bases, with 7 bases between them. The CDR3 has 14 residues.

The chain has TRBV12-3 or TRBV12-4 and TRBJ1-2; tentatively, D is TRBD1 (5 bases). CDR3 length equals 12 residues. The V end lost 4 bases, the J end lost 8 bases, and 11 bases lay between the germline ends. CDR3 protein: CASSSQGGGYTF. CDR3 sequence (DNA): TGTGCCAGCAGTTCGCAGGGAGGCGGCTACACCTTC.

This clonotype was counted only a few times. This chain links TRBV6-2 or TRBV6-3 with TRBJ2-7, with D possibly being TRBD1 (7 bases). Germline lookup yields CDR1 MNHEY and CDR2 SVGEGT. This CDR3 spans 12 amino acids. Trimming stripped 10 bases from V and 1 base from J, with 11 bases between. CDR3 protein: CAIAGQSYEQYF. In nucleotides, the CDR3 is TGTGCCATCGCGGGACAGTCCTACGAGCAGTACTTC.

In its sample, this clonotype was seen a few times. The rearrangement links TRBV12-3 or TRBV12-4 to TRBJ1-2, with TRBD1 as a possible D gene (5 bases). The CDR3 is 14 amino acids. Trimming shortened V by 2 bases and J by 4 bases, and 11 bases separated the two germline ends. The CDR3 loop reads CASSLRGFGYGYTF. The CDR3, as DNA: TGTGCCAGCAGTTTAAGGGGTTTTGGCTATGGCTACACCTTC.

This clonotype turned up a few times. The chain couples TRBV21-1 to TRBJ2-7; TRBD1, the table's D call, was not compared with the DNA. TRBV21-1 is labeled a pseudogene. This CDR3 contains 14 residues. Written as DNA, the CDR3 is TGTGCCAGCAGCAGCCGGGACCCTCCCTACGAGCAGTACTTC. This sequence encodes CASSSRDPPYEQYF.

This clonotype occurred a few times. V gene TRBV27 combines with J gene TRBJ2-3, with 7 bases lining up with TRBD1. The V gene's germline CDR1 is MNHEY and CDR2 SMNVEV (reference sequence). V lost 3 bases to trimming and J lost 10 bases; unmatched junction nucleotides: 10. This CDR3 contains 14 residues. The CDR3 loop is CASSLSTQGVAQYF. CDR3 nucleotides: TGTGCCAGCAGTTTGTCTACTCAGGGGGTCGCGCAGTATTTT.

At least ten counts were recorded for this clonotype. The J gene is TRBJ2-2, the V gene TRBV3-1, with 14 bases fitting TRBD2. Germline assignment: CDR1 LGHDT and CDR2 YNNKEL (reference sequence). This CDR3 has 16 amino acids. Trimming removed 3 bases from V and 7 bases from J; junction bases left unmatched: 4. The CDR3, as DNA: TGTGCCAGCAGCCAGGGACTAGCGGGAGCAGTCGGGGAGCTGTTTTTT. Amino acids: CASSQGLAGAVGELFF.

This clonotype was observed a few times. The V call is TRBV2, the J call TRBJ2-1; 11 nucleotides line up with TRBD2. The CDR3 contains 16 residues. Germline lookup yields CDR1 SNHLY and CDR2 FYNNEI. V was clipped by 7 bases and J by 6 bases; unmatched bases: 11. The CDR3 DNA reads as TGTGCCAGCACGCAAATACTAGCGGGAGACCTCAATGAGCAGTTCTTC. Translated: CASTQILAGDLNEQFF.

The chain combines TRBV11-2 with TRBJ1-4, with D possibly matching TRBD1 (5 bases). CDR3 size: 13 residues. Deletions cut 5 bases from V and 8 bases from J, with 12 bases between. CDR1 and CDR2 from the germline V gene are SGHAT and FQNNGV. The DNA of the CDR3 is TGTGCCAGCAGCCTTCAGGGTCAGGAAAAACTGTTTTTT. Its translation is CASSLQGQEKLFF. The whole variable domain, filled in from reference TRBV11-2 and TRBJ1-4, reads EAGVAQSPRYKIIEKRQSVAFWCNPISGHATLYWYQQILGQGPKLLIQFQNNGVVDDSQLPKDRFSAERLKGVDSTLKIQPAKLEDSAVYLCASSLQGQEKLFFGSGTQLSVL.